This TCR beta chain was found in a study of OX40 agonist ivuxolimab in advanced cancers. Whole-study context: The patients received ivuxolimab by intravenous route every 2 weeks at 0.01 to 10 mg/kg. Findings and limits, study-wide: CD4+ and CD8+ T cells in blood underwent clonal expansion by week 6 at 0.1 to 3.0 mg/kg. Not determined was the antigen specificity of the expanded peripheral T cells. Average numbers of expanded clones were greater in CD8+ T cells than in CD4+.

Note on this clone: Its antigen is unidentified.

Assay: immunoSEQ multiplex PCR; the TCRdb copy retains only in-frame clones and omits some. The repertoire consists of tens of thousands of clones, with nearly 90% occurring once and the leading ten covering about 0.31%. Germline assignment: CDR1 PRHDT and CDR2 FYEKMQ (reference sequence). CDR3 length: 15 amino acids. V dropped 4 bases and J dropped 2; count of bases not matched to a gene: 6. The sequencing here drew on CD4+ or CD8+ T cells sorted from blood, taken in a trial of the OX40 agonist ivuxolimab. This TCR was recovered from an adult with an advanced solid tumor such as melanoma, head and neck, liver or kidney cancer. This sequence joins TRBV13 and TRBJ2-3, with 7 bases identical to TRBD1. In DNA, the CDR3 is TGTGCCAGCAGCTCGACAGGGATATACACAGATACGCAGTATTTT. Its translation: CASSSTGIYTDTQYF.